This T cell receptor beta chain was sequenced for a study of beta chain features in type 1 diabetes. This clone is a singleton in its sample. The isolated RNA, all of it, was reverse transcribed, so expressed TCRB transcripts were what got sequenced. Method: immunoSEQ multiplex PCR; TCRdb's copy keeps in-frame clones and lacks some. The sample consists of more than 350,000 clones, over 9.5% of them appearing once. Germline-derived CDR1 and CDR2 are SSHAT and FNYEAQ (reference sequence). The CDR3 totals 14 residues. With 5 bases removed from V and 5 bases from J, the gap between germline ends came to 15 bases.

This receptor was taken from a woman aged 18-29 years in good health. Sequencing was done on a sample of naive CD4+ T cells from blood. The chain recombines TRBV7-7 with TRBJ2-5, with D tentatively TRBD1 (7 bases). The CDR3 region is CASSPTGEAETQYF. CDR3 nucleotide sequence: TGTGCCAGCAGCCCAACAGGGGAGGCGGAGACCCAGTACTTC.